Listed here are 16 T cell receptor beta chains from one sample, sequenced in a study of CD8 T cells in ankylosing spondylitis. TCRdb re-derived calls from the 5' RACE reads in MiXCR, one entry per CDR3 protein. The repertoire holds approximately 300,000 distinct CDR3 sequences, with around 21% as singletons. Sequencing input: blood, either unsorted or a sorted T cell fraction (not recorded which). These receptors were taken from a female donor with ankylosing spondylitis or in good health (not recorded which).

The V call is TRBV13, the J call TRBJ2-2, with D perhaps matching TRBD1 (5 bases). Trimming took 4 bases from V and 7 from J, leaving 16 bases between them. Germline assignment: CDR1 PRHDT and CDR2 FYEKMQ (reference sequence). This CDR3 region has 15 residues. The CDR3 sequence: CASSSRPGQGGELFF. In DNA form, the CDR3 reads TGTGCCAGCAGCTCCCGTCCGGGCCAGGGCGGGGAGCTGTTTTTT. The full variable domain, its missing parts supplied by reference TRBV13 and TRBJ2-2, is AAGVIQSPRHLIKEKRETATLKCYPIPRHDTVYWYQQGPGQDPQFLISFYEKMQSDKGSIPDRFSAQQFSDYHSELNMSSLELGDSALYFCASSSRPGQGGELFFGEGSRLTVL.

A few counts support this clonotype. V and J are TRBV3-1 and TRBJ2-3, with 7 nucleotides matching TRBD2. CDR1 LGHDT and CDR2 YNNKEL come from the germline V gene (reference sequence). The CDR3 length is 15 residues. The V gene end was trimmed by 1 base and the J gene end by 2 bases; junction bases not matched to a gene: 3. The CDR3 coding sequence is TGTGCCAGCAGCCAAGTGGGGACTATCACAGATACGCAGTATTTT. Protein sequence: CASSQVGTITDTQYF.

J is TRBJ2-3 and V is TRBV3-1; TRBD2 matches 7 bases. Trimming removed 2 bases from V and 1 base from J; junction bases left unmatched: 3. Germline-derived CDR1 and CDR2 are LGHDT and YNNKEL (reference sequence). CDR3 length: 15 amino acids. In DNA, the CDR3 is TGTGCCAGCAGCCAACGGACTAGAGGCACAGATACGCAGTATTTT. Protein: CASSQRTRGTDTQYF.

This clonotype was found a few times. The chain links TRBV6-1 to TRBJ2-5; TRBD1 is a possible D gene (5 bases). Per germline, CDR1 MNHNS and CDR2 SASEGT. The CDR3 loop spans 13 amino acids. V dropped 8 bases and J dropped 1 base, with 11 bases sitting between them. The CDR3 nucleotides are TGTGCCAGCGGAGTCAGGGCCCAAGAGACCCAGTACTTC. Translated: CASGVRAQETQYF.

The V and J genes are TRBV12-3 or TRBV12-4 and TRBJ1-5; D not resolved. Trimming took off 5 bases at V and 9 bases at J, with 17 bases between the two ends. The CDR3 contains 14 residues. CDR3 DNA sequence: TGTGCCAGCAGTAGCCTCGGGAGACTATCGCCCCAGCATTTT. Its protein is CASSSLGRLSPQHF.

The chain joins TRBV2 to TRBJ1-1; 8 nucleotides line up with TRBD1. Germline CDR1 and CDR2: SNHLY and FYNNEI. CDR3 length: 14 amino acids. With V trimmed by 4 bases and J by 3 bases, 4 bases remained unmatched. CDR3 sequence: CASSVRTGHTEAFF. The CDR3 region has the DNA TGTGCCAGCAGTGTCCGGACAGGGCACACTGAAGCTTTCTTT.

J is TRBJ2-3 and V is TRBV7-2; D is uncertain. Germline V gene data show CDR1 as SGHTA and CDR2 as FQGNSA. V gave up 3 bases and J gave up 8 bases, with 15 bases separating them. The CDR3 covers 14 residues. The CDR3 reads CASSLAPPRSTQYF. The DNA for the CDR3 is TGTGCCAGCAGCTTGGCCCCGCCTCGGAGTACGCAGTATTTT.

This chain joins TRBV20-1 and TRBJ2-1; D not resolved. CDR1 is DFQATT and CDR2 is SNEGSKA in the germline V gene (reference sequence). The CDR3 loop spans 16 amino acids. V dropped 0 bases and J dropped 2 bases, with 14 bases sitting between them. CDR3 residues: CSARDHTARTYNEQFF. CDR3 nucleotide sequence: TGCAGTGCTAGAGATCACACGGCGAGGACCTACAATGAGCAGTTCTTC.

The chain carries TRBV12-3 or TRBV12-4 and TRBJ2-7; no firm D call. Deletions cut 1 base from V and 4 bases from J, with 14 bases between. This CDR3 spans 15 amino acids. CDR3 loop: CASSLGVLRAYEQYF. The CDR3 DNA follows: TGTGCCAGCAGTTTAGGGGTGCTACGTGCGTACGAGCAGTACTTC.

There are a few counts of this clonotype. The chain recombines TRBV19 with TRBJ2-7; D is uncertain. The germline CDR1 and CDR2 sequences are LNHDA and SQIVND (reference sequence). Trimming took 5 bases from V and 9 from J, leaving 17 bases between them. There are 13 residues in the CDR3. Here the CDR3 reads CASSFRRQTAQYF. CDR3 coding DNA: TGTGCCAGTAGTTTCCGACGGCAGACGGCGCAGTACTTC.

V is TRBV4-3 and J is TRBJ2-6; D unresolved. This CDR3 comprises 16 residues. V lost 0 bases and J 1 base, leaving 7 bases between the germline ends. Germline lookup yields CDR1 LGHNA and CDR2 YSLEER. The CDR3 loop reads CASSQETGSGANVLTF. The CDR3 region has the DNA TGCGCCAGCAGCCAAGAGACCGGGTCTGGGGCCAACGTCCTGACTTTC.

J is TRBJ2-2 and V is TRBV18, with D unclear. Germline V gene lookup returns CDR1 KGHSH and CDR2 LQKENI. V lost 2 bases to trimming and J lost 3 bases, with 1 base between them. The CDR3 is 12 amino acids. Here the CDR3 DNA reads TGTGCCAGCTCACCAGACACCGGGGAGCTGTTTTTT. Translated, it gives CASSPDTGELFF.

This clonotype turned up a few times. The rearrangement links TRBV12-3 or TRBV12-4 to TRBJ2-7; D not certain. V shed 10 bases and J shed 0 bases, with 10 bases lying between them. The CDR3 sequence is 12 residues long. CDR3 bases: TGTGCCACCGCGTCGAGCTCCTACGAGCAGTACTTC. It translates to CATASSSYEQYF.

The rearrangement joins TRBV5-1 to TRBJ2-3, with TRBD1 matching over 7 bases. The length of the CDR3 is 17 residues. CDR1 is SGHRS, CDR2 YFSETQ, per germline. V lost 4 bases and J lost 1; bases outside the gene matches: 12. CDR3 coding DNA: TGCGCCAGCAGCCCAACAGGGGCAGGGCCTGGCACAGATACGCAGTATTTT. Translated, it gives CASSPTGAGPGTDTQYF.

The gene calls are TRBV5-4 and TRBJ2-3; 10 nucleotides line up with TRBD1. CDR1 is SGHNT, CDR2 YYREEE, per germline (reference sequence). J gave up 1 base and V 1 base, and 12 bases lay outside the gene matches. CDR3 size: 19 residues. CDR3 sequence reads: CASSLYQRDRGYGTDTQYF. CDR3 DNA sequence: TGTGCCAGCAGCTTGTATCAGCGGGACAGGGGTTATGGCACAGATACGCAGTATTTT.

This clonotype came up a few times. The V call is TRBV4-2, the J call TRBJ2-1, with D possibly TRBD2 on 5 matching bases. In germline, CDR1 is LGHNA, CDR2 YNFKEQ. CDR3 length: 15 residues. V was cut by 0 bases and J by 4 bases, with 10 bases left in between. In DNA, the CDR3 is TGTGCCAGCAGCCAAGATCCGGACTTATACAATGAGCAGTTCTTC. Translating it yields CASSQDPDLYNEQFF.